The source of this TCR beta chain is a study of blood T cell repertoires in COVID-19 (dated by TCRdb to about 2020). For context, the study as a whole: Samples from collaborators originated in the United States, Italy and Spain and spanned both the acute and convalescent phases of COVID-19. The samples were drawn from two sources: the first 160 participants of the ongoing ImmuneRACE study, and 1,000 to 1,500 subjects contributed by 6 global collaborators. Where available, HLA class I and class II types were taken from metadata supplied by the sample provider and were not determined by assay-based typing. Sample metadata almost always included a de-identified subject ID, COVID-19 status, age in years and sex. A freely available public database, intended as a resource for researchers studying the immune response to SARS-CoV-2, is where the repertoires were released. Deeply sampled blood TCRbeta repertoires from subjects exposed to, actively infected with, or recovered from COVID-19 were included in the dataset. The prospective study material was composed of cDNA or gDNA derived from T cells, B-cell-depleted T cells, or PBMCs. Findings and caveats that apply to the study as a whole: The quantity of clinical and demographic metadata differed by source and by participant and was supplied without curation.

CDR1 and CDR2, looked up from the germline V gene, are MGHRA and YSYEKL. Deletion took 4 bases off V and 3 bases off J, with a span of 13 bases between the germline ends. The CDR3 covers 15 residues, taking in both the cysteine and the phenylalanine. Of all the DNA, just the CDR3 is kept, 45 bases in frame from base 1. For this clone: This clone's antigen is unknown. No much larger clone is present one base from it, and per-base qualities are unavailable.

Collaborating institutions collected whole blood in K2EDTA tubes following their own protocols. Collaborator samples were shipped for TCRbeta analysis as frozen whole blood, isolated PBMCs, or DNA extracted from either sample type. TCRbeta CDR3 regions were amplified from genomic DNA using the immunoSEQ Assay, a bias-controlled multiplex PCR. On the authors' methods: Nucleated cell counts per sample were estimated from amplification of reference gene primers within the assay. To quantify the absolute abundance of each unique TCRbeta CDR3 rearrangement, sequence reads were collapsed and filtered. Productive Simpson clonality was computed per sample as the square root of Simpson's diversity index over productive rearrangements. TCRdb took over this immuneACCESS table, retaining in-frame rearrangements with V and J assigned. Such tables are incomplete; in checked studies, under half of the missing clones stem from an unresolved V gene, and the remainder is unexplained. The V and J calls and clone size were taken over from that table, and D and trimming were inferred from the DNA. This sample has 90,000 to 120,000 clones in its table, and about three quarters of those were observed once. The ten largest clonotypes hold more than 1.5% of the sample.

The sequencing input was peripheral blood. This receptor was obtained from a woman between 40 and 50 years old with acute or convalescent COVID-19. The chain is assembled from TRBV4-1 and TRBJ1-5; D gene: possibly TRBD1, on 5 matching bases. The bases are TGCGCCAGCAGCCCTCACGCAGGGAACAATCAGCCCCAGCATTTT. The resulting protein is CASSPHAGNNQPQHF.